This T cell receptor (beta chain) stems from a study of cytomegalovirus exposure and HLA in healthy donors. Study-level findings and limits: TCR beta V- and J-gene trimming was later associated with a missense DCLRE1C variant. About 87% or about 30% of the time was how often most TCR beta V segments were productive, according to an earlier analysis. The study reported that TCR beta sequences accurately predicted HLA-A and HLA-B alleles in most subjects.

Concerning this clone itself: The target antigen is unknown.

Unrecorded immune exposure was likely among donors, who were nominally healthy when sampled. Per germline, CDR1 ENHRY and CDR2 SYGVKD. The CDR3 contains 13 residues. The ends lost 3 bases at V and 5 bases at J; junction bases unmatched: 4. Primers for the PCR totalled 60 Vbeta and 13 Jbeta. Libraries were prepared by immunoSEQ multiplex PCR; TCRdb keeps only in-frame clonotypes and omits some of them. Here the sample spans about 120,000 clones, 50% to 65% being singletons. The source of this sequence is a man aged 35-49 years in good health and CMV-seropositive. The material sequenced was PBMCs. The rearrangement links TRBV10-3 to TRBJ2-7; 7 bases line up with TRBD1. The DNA of the CDR3 is TGTGCCATCAGTGAACAGACAGGGAACGAGCAGTACTTC. As protein: CAISEQTGNEQYF.